This passage covers 5 T cell receptor beta chains from one sample sequenced in a study of cytotoxic CD8 clonotypes in ibrutinib-treated CLL. Here immunoSEQ multiplex PCR was the method, and the copy in TCRdb shows in-frame clones only, minus some. The sample lists under 150,000 clones, about 84% occurring once. The sample consisted of PBMCs, taken after 36 months of ibrutinib treatment. These receptors all stem from a human donor with chronic lymphocytic leukemia.

V usage is TRBV6-6 and J usage is TRBJ1-1; 10 bases agree with TRBD1. This CDR3 has 13 residues. The germline V gene has CDR1 MNHNY and CDR2 SVGAGI (reference sequence). V shed 4 bases and J 8 bases; nucleotides not matched to a gene: 4. CDR3 amino acids: CASSSLTGGEAFF. The DNA for the CDR3 is TGTGCCAGCAGTTCCCTGACAGGGGGCGAAGCTTTCTTT.

The genes are TRBV6-5 and TRBJ2-7; D is uncertain. The V and J ends lost 0 bases and 3 bases respectively, with 6 bases between them. CDR3 size: 13 residues. Per the germline V gene, CDR1 is MNHEY and CDR2 is SVGAGI. CDR3: CASSYSVGYEQYF. CDR3 nucleotide sequence: TGTGCCAGCAGTTACTCCGTGGGCTACGAGCAGTACTTC.

The chain combines TRBV21-1 with TRBJ2-7; no DNA check was done on the table's D call, TRBD1. TRBV21-1 constitutes a pseudogene. The CDR3 runs to 14 residues. In DNA form, the CDR3 reads TGTGCCAGCAGTGGGACAGCCTCCTCCTACGAGCAGTACTTC. It translates to CASSGTASSYEQYF.

The V gene is TRBV11-3, the J gene TRBJ1-2; 8 bases map to TRBD1. V lost 5 bases to trimming and J lost 8 bases; unmatched junction nucleotides: 10. Germline lookup yields CDR1 SGHNT and CDR2 YENEEA. CDR3 length equals 14 residues. In DNA, the CDR3 is TGTGCCAGCAGCCCAGGACAGGGCGTCGGGGGCTACACCTTC. Its protein is CASSPGQGVGGYTF.

The chain carries TRBV6-1 and TRBJ2-5; possible D gene TRBD1, 5 bases. V was clipped by 6 bases and J by 2 bases, with 13 bases between them. This CDR3 has 14 residues. Germline V gives CDR1 MNHNS, CDR2 SASEGT. This CDR3 is CASSGRTIQETQYF. In nucleotides, the CDR3 is TGTGCCAGCAGCGGACGGACAATACAAGAGACCCAGTACTTC.